This T cell receptor beta chain was found in a study of shared clonotypes between healthy human individuals. Adults of Caucasian background living in Nashville, Tennessee made up all donors. Study results and limitations: Unshared clonotypes carried lower generation probabilities than those common to all four donors.

Deep was the level at which the assay was run. Profiling relied on immunoSEQ multiplex PCR, and the TCRdb table lists in-frame clones only, not all of them. The sample consists of around 2,000,000 clones, 85% to 95% of them appearing once. Looked up from germline, CDR1 is MDHEN and CDR2 is SYDVKM. CDR3 length: 15 residues. The ends were cut back, 5 bases at V and 7 bases at J, with 17 bases in the middle. Concerning this clone: What it binds is unknown.

The chain couples TRBV28 to TRBJ1-4, with D possibly being TRBD1 (6 bases). Sequenced input: naive CD4+ T cells sorted from blood. Subset defined: CD45RA+ positively selected. The sequence derives from a man between 18 and 35 years old in good health. The CDR3 loop is CASSPREGGGEKLFF. CDR3 in DNA: TGTGCCAGCAGTCCCCGGGAGGGGGGAGGTGAAAAACTGTTTTTT.